The entry below describes one T cell receptor (beta chain). The sample is drawn from a study of patients and donors after allogeneic stem cell transplantation. Using its own MiXCR run on the RT-PCR reads, TCRdb lists one record per CDR3 protein. Of about a million distinct CDR3 sequences in the sample, under 20% are singletons; the top ten hold roughly 6%. The CDR3 covers 15 residues. The germline V gene encodes CDR1 MNHNS and CDR2 SASEGT. Deletions cut 5 bases from V and 3 bases from J, with 17 bases between. This TCR came from a human donor who was either an allogeneic HSCT recipient or a stem cell or donor lymphocyte infusion donor (not recorded which). It is not recorded whose cells these are; they may come from a transplant donor. V and J are TRBV6-1 and TRBJ2-7; a weak D match, TRBD2 (7 bases). Sequencing input: blood, either unsorted or a sorted T cell fraction (not recorded which). CDR3 residues: CASSPWGGAGYEQYF. The CDR3 DNA follows: TGTGCCAGCAGTCCCTGGGGGGGCGCGGGCTACGAGCAGTACTTC.